The 8 T cell receptor beta chains in this list originate from one sample, sequenced in a study of shared clonotypes between healthy human individuals. Repertoires were generated with immunoSEQ multiplex PCR, while TCRdb's copy carries only in-frame clones and drops some. The sample records approximately 470,000 clones, around 80% being singletons. Sequencing was performed on PBMCs. The source of these receptors is a woman in her thirties or forties in good health. Some clones in this sample may be carry-over from other donors' samples.

This chain uses TRBV5-6 with TRBJ1-1; D is ambiguous. Trimming took 4 bases from V and 0 from J, leaving 7 bases between them. CDR1 SGHDT and CDR2 YYEEEE come from the germline V gene. This CDR3 is built from 13 residues. The DNA of the CDR3 is TGTGCCAGCAGCCCCGGAATGAACACTGAAGCTTTCTTT. It codes for CASSPGMNTEAFF.

Regarding this clone: A far larger clone is just one base off, so this is likely a read error. Other DNA variants within this sample encode the same CDR3. Written as DNA, the CDR3 is TGCGCCAGCAGTGCGGGAGGGGCCTACGAGCAGTACTTC. This sequence encodes CASSAGGAYEQYF. The chain recombines TRBV2 with TRBJ2-7, with 9 bases lining up with TRBD2. This CDR3 has 13 residues. Germline V gives CDR1 SNHLY, CDR2 FYNNEI.

V usage is TRBV21-1 and J usage is TRBJ1-5. TRBV21-1 is given as a pseudogene. The CDR3 has 16 residues. The CDR3 coding sequence is TGTGCCAGCAGCCCCCGCTGGGTGTATAGCAATCAGCCCCAGCATTTT. It is translated as CASSPRWVYSNQPQHF.

This chain links TRBV9 with TRBJ1-1; 7 bases line up with TRBD1. Per germline, CDR1 SGDLS and CDR2 YYNGEE. After removal of 4 bases from V and 1 base from J, the junction contained 7 bases not matched to a gene. The CDR3 is made up of 15 amino acids. CDR3 in amino acids: CASSPTGQTNTEAFF. In DNA form, the CDR3 reads TGTGCCAGCAGCCCGACGGGACAGACGAACACTGAAGCTTTCTTT. Filled out from reference TRBV9 and TRBJ1-1, the complete variable domain reads DSGVTQTPKHLITATGQRVTLRCSPRSGDLSVYWYQQSLDQGLQFLIQYYNGEERAKGNILERFSAQQFPDLHSELNLSSLELGDSALYFCASSPTGQTNTEAFFGQGTRLTVV.

The chain uses TRBV18 and TRBJ2-1; 7 bases are shared with TRBD1. This CDR3 has 14 amino acids. V gave up 5 bases and J gave up 4 bases; unmatched junction bases: 5. Germline CDR1 KGHSH, CDR2 LQKENI. The CDR3: CASSTTGRYNEQFF. The CDR3 coding sequence is TGTGCCAGCTCAACGACAGGGCGTTACAATGAGCAGTTCTTC. Drawing the rest from reference TRBV18 and TRBJ2-1, the complete variable domain is NAGVMQNPRHLVRRRGQEARLRCSPMKGHSHVYWYRQLPEEGLKFMVYLQKENIIDESGMPKERFSAEFPKEGPSILRIQQVVRGDSAAYFCASSTTGRYNEQFFGPGTRLTVL.

This rearrangement joins TRBV5-1 to TRBJ2-5; D is ambiguous. The V gene's germline CDR1 is SGHRS and CDR2 YFSETQ. This CDR3 spans 15 amino acids. With 4 bases removed from V and 5 bases from J, the gap between germline ends came to 18 bases. CDR3 residues: CASSPGPSQAETQYF. In nucleotides, the CDR3 is TGCGCCAGCAGCCCAGGCCCCTCTCAGGCGGAGACCCAGTACTTC.

The chain recombines TRBV6-6 with TRBJ2-3, with D possibly being TRBD1 or TRBD2 (5 bases each). The CDR3 loop spans 14 amino acids. V shed 2 bases and J shed 0 bases, with 6 bases lying between them. CDR1 and CDR2 (germline): MNHNY, SVGAGI (reference sequence). The chain's CDR3 is CASSYRDSTDTQYF. The CDR3 DNA follows: TGTGCCAGCAGTTACAGGGACAGCACAGATACGCAGTATTTT.

The V gene is TRBV19, the J gene TRBJ2-5, with a weak D call TRBD2 (7 bases). Per the germline V gene, CDR1 is LNHDA and CDR2 is SQIVND (reference sequence). This CDR3 has 13 residues. The V and J ends lost 9 bases and 7 bases respectively, with 18 bases between them. This CDR3 reads CASGGRGRSTQYF. CDR3 bases: TGTGCCAGCGGGGGGCGCGGTAGGTCGACCCAGTACTTC.